A selection of T cell receptor beta chains follows, all from one sample in a study of vaccination effects on CD4 cells after COVID-19. Clones were sequenced by immunoSEQ multiplex PCR, and TCRdb holds only the in-frame ones, with some missing. The top ten clones hold approximately 5% of a sample with tens of thousands of clones, 50% to 70% of them seen once. Their specific antigens are unknown. The source material was CD4+ T cells from PBMCs cultured without peptide, sampled before COVID-19 vaccination. The source of these receptors is a human donor who received a COVID-19 vaccine. CDR3s include the opening cysteine and the closing phenylalanine or tryptophan. D genes are given only for firm matches. The size entry is marked missing in some rows and otherwise reads once, few, many or a size class.

.	13	TRBV10-3	.	TRBJ2-1	CAISVGSDNEQFF	TGTGCCATCAGTGTCGGTAGCGACAATGAGCAGTTCTTC
.	16	TRBV4-3	TRBD1	TRBJ2-2	CASSQLHDRVAGELFF	TGCGCCAGCAGCCAACTTCACGACAGGGTAGCCGGGGAGCTGTTTTTT
.	14	TRBV7-9	.	TRBJ2-5	CASSLASSQETQYF	TGTGCCAGCAGCTTAGCTTCCAGCCAAGAGACCCAGTACTTC
.	16	TRBV7-9	.	TRBJ2-7	CASSFWLAQSSYEQYF	TGTGCCAGCAGCTTCTGGCTAGCGCAGAGCTCCTACGAGCAGTACTTC
.	15	TRBV5-4	.	TRBJ1-2	CASRRLGSANYGYTF	TGTGCCAGCAGACGACTGGGGAGCGCTAACTATGGCTACACCTTC
few	16	TRBV5-7	.	TRBJ1-2	CASSLVLGGFNYGYTF	TGTGCCAGCAGCTTGGTTTTGGGCGGATTTAACTATGGCTACACCTTC
few	12	TRBV11-2	.	TRBJ2-5	CASSLELGTQYF	TGTGCCAGCAGCTTAGAACTGGGGACCCAGTACTTC
.	12	TRBV7-9	.	TRBJ1-1	CASSSGRTEAFF	TGTGCCAGCAGCTCGGGGCGCACTGAAGCTTTCTTT
.	11	TRBV20-1	.	TRBJ1-2	CSGGANYGYTF	TGCAGTGGAGGGGCAAACTATGGCTACACCTTC
.	14	TRBV28	TRBD1	TRBJ1-4	CASSSGQNQIKEFF	TGTGCCAGCAGTTCGGGACAGAATCAGATCAAGGAGTTTTTT
.	14	TRBV28	.	TRBJ2-1	CASSATEPYNEQFF	TGTGCCAGCAGCGCAACAGAGCCTTACAATGAGCAGTTCTTC
.	14	TRBV19	.	TRBJ1-1	CASSHLGVNTEAFF	TGTGCCAGTAGCCACCTGGGGGTGAACACTGAAGCTTTCTTT
.	14	TRBV28	.	TRBJ1-2	CASSPGTTNYGYTF	TGTGCCAGCAGCCCTGGGACAACTAACTATGGCTACACCTTC
.	14	TRBV10-3	.	TRBJ2-7	CAISESGSVGEQYF	TGTGCCATCAGTGAGTCGGGTAGCGTAGGCGAGCAGTACTTC
.	15	TRBV3-1/TRBV3-2	.	TRBJ1-6	CASSPGQSYNSPLHF	TGTGCCAGCAGTCCCGGACAGTCATATAATTCACCCCTCCACTTT
once	14	TRBV5-5	.	TRBJ2-2	CASRLQGNTGELFF	TGTGCCAGCAGGCTACAGGGGAACACCGGGGAGCTGTTTTTT
.	17	TRBV28	.	TRBJ2-1	CASSPSLGTESNNEQFF	TGTGCCAGCAGCCCTAGCCTCGGGACGGAATCGAACAATGAGCAGTTCTTC
.	11	TRBV25-1	.	TRBJ1-1	CASRTGIEAFF	TGTGCCAGCAGGACAGGAATTGAAGCTTTCTTT
.	18	TRBV25-1	TRBD1	TRBJ2-7	CASSGPRDRALRSYEQYF	TGTGCCAGCAGTGGGCCCCGGGACAGGGCTCTTCGCTCCTACGAGCAGTACTTC
.	17	TRBV10-3	TRBD2	TRBJ2-2	CAISESLKRENTGELFF	TGTGCCATCAGTGAGTCGTTAAAGCGGGAGAACACCGGGGAGCTGTTTTTT
.	14	TRBV29-1	TRBD1	TRBJ1-2	CSVEGGDRSYGYTF	TGCAGCGTTGAAGGGGGGGACAGGTCCTATGGCTACACCTTC
.	15	TRBV3-1/TRBV3-2	TRBD2	TRBJ2-3	CASSFGTRGADTQYF	TGTGCCAGCAGCTTCGGGACTAGGGGGGCAGATACGCAGTATTTT
.	15	TRBV6-5	TRBD1	TRBJ2-3	CASSSYRGGTDTQYF	TGTGCCAGCAGTTCGTACAGGGGGGGCACAGATACGCAGTATTTT
.	17	TRBV19	.	TRBJ1-3	CASGNPYNLGGGNTIYF	TGTGCCAGTGGCAACCCTTACAACCTCGGGGGAGGAAACACCATATATTTT
.	13	TRBV6-5	.	TRBJ1-1	CASTGYPAPEAFF	TGTGCCAGTACAGGATACCCGGCCCCTGAAGCTTTCTTT
few	13	TRBV19	.	TRBJ1-2	CASRVTGNYGYTF	TGTGCCAGTAGGGTCACAGGGAACTATGGCTACACCTTC
.	10	TRBV6-1	.	TRBJ1-1	CASSDTEAFF	TGTGCCAGCAGTGATACTGAGGCTTTCTTT
.	16	TRBV5-4	TRBD2	TRBJ2-3	CASSPGASGFTDTQYF	TGTGCCAGCAGCCCAGGGGCTAGCGGGTTCACAGATACGCAGTATTTT
.	14	TRBV6-5	.	TRBJ1-1	CASSFRGLNTEAFF	TGTGCCAGCAGTTTCAGGGGCTTGAACACTGAAGCTTTCTTT
.	13	TRBV28	.	TRBJ1-1	CASSSGAGTEAFF	TGTGCCAGCAGTTCCGGGGCTGGGACTGAAGCTTTCTTT
.	11	TRBV2	TRBD2	TRBJ2-4	CASRGGYIQYF	TGTGCCAGCAGGGGGGGGTACATTCAGTACTTC
.	13	TRBV10-3	.	TRBJ1-1	CAISGAKEGEAFF	TGTGCCATCAGTGGCGCCAAGGAGGGTGAAGCTTTCTTT
few	14	TRBV6-4	.	TRBJ1-1	CASSDSDRNTEAFF	TGTGCCAGCAGTGACTCTGACCGGAACACTGAAGCTTTCTTT
.	13	TRBV29-1	.	TRBJ2-4	CSVGGSGGNIQYF	TGCAGCGTTGGAGGGTCGGGTGGGAACATTCAGTACTTC
.	16	TRBV6-2/TRBV6-3	.	TRBJ1-1	CASSDPDTGWVREAFF	TGTGCCAGCAGTGACCCTGACACGGGCTGGGTTCGTGAAGCTTTCTTT
.	13	TRBV19	.	TRBJ2-5	CASSSLGAGTQYF	TGTGCCAGTAGTAGTTTAGGTGCCGGGACCCAGTACTTC
.	15	TRBV2	TRBD2	TRBJ2-2	CASSAGLALSGELFF	TGTGCCAGCAGTGCAGGACTAGCGCTCTCCGGGGAGCTGTTTTTT
.	13	TRBV12-3/TRBV12-4	.	TRBJ1-2	CASYLTGSRGYTF	TGTGCCAGTTACCTGACAGGATCTCGAGGCTACACCTTC
.	16	TRBV19	.	TRBJ1-4	CASSIFSGGTNEKLFF	TGTGCCAGTAGTATTTTCTCCGGGGGAACTAATGAAAAACTGTTTTTT
.	13	TRBV30	.	TRBJ1-5	CAWRPGPVGPQHF	TGTGCCTGGAGACCAGGGCCCGTTGGGCCCCAGCATTTT
.	14	TRBV4-1	.	TRBJ1-4	CASSQDPGAEKLFF	TGCGCCAGCAGCCAAGACCCGGGGGCGGAAAAACTGTTTTTT
.	16	TRBV6-2/TRBV6-3	.	TRBJ1-1	CASSDKAGSRGTEAFF	TGTGCCAGCAGTGATAAGGCAGGGAGTCGGGGGACTGAAGCTTTCTTT